The rows below give T cell receptor beta chains drawn from one sample of a study of vaccination and CD4 T cells after COVID-19. A single record per CDR3 protein comes from TCRdb applying MiXCR to the PCR reads. Of about 13,000 distinct CDR3 sequences in the sample, roughly 60% are singletons; the top ten hold approximately 10%. No antigen has been assigned to these receptors. Material: CD4+ T cells from blood, cultured in vitro. These receptors were collected from a human donor who had recovered from COVID-19. The CDR3 runs from the conserved cysteine through the conserved F or W. The D gene is left open where the match is weak. Expanded clones are given a class, and other clones once, few, many or no size at all.

d_call j_call clone_size v_call cdr3_aa cdr3_nt
TRBD1 TRBJ1-2 few TRBV7-2 CASSSGTGNGYTF TGTGCCAGCAGCTCCGGGACAGGGAATGGCTACACCTTC
NA TRBJ1-1 NA TRBV7-7 CASSPTENTEAFF TGTGCTAGCAGCCCGACTGAGAACACTGAAGCTTTCTTT
NA TRBJ2-1 NA TRBV7-6 CASSQTRNNEQFF TGTGCCAGCAGCCAGACTAGGAACAATGAGCAGTTCTTC
NA TRBJ2-2 once TRBV21-1 CASSRVVGGTGELFF TGTGCCAGCTCAAGGGTGGTAGGGGGGACCGGGGAGCTGTTTTTT
NA TRBJ2-1 NA TRBV20-1 CSAHIAGLNEQFF TGCAGTGCCCACATTGCCGGGTTGAATGAGCAGTTCTTC
NA TRBJ1-2 NA TRBV7-9 CASRQSNYGYTF TGTGCCAGCAGACAATCTAACTATGGCTACACCTTC
NA TRBJ1-2 once TRBV28 CASSYTGLGYTF TGTGCCAGCAGTTATACAGGGCTGGGCTACACCTTC
NA TRBJ1-1 once TRBV12-3/TRBV12-4 CASSQTLGSTEAFF TGTGCCAGCAGTCAAACCTTAGGGAGTACTGAAGCTTTCTTT
NA TRBJ2-2 NA TRBV6-4 CASSEGTGELFF TGTGCCAGCAGTGAGGGCACCGGGGAGCTGTTTTTT
NA TRBJ2-1 NA TRBV6-2/TRBV6-3 CASSTQDSSSYNEQFF TGTGCCAGCAGTACACAAGACAGCAGCTCCTACAATGAGCAGTTCTTC
NA TRBJ2-2 once TRBV7-2 CASSSKGGGKITGELFF TGTGCCAGCAGCTCCAAAGGAGGGGGCAAAATTACCGGGGAGCTGTTTTTT
NA TRBJ2-4 NA TRBV10-3 CAISESKGNAKNIQYF TGTGCCATCAGTGAGTCGAAGGGCAATGCCAAAAACATTCAGTACTTC
TRBD2 TRBJ2-3 NA TRBV6-1 CASRLLTSGRGTDTQYF TGTGCCAGCAGGCTGTTGACTAGCGGGAGAGGCACAGATACGCAGTATTTT
NA TRBJ1-5 NA TRBV7-2 CASSPYSAQPQHF TGTGCCAGCAGCCCGTACAGTGCTCAGCCCCAGCATTTT
NA TRBJ1-2 once TRBV9 CASSPSEGHYGYTF TGTGCCAGCAGCCCTTCCGAGGGCCACTATGGCTACACCTTC
TRBD2 TRBJ2-5 medium-sized TRBV24-1 CATSSAGGRETQYF TGTGCCACCAGTTCTGCGGGAGGACGAGAGACCCAGTACTTC
NA TRBJ2-3 NA TRBV7-8 CASSFRYYTDTQYF TGTGCCAGCAGCTTTCGATACTACACAGATACGCAGTATTTT
NA TRBJ2-7 NA TRBV7-2 CASSHGAYEQYF TGTGCCAGCAGCCATGGGGCCTACGAGCAGTACTTC
TRBD1 TRBJ1-1 few TRBV20-1 CSARDNRGNTEAFF TGCAGTGCTAGAGATAACAGGGGGAACACTGAAGCTTTCTTT
NA TRBJ1-1 NA TRBV14 CASSQVRGTEAFF TGTGCCAGCAGCCAAGTCCGGGGGACTGAAGCTTTCTTT
NA TRBJ1-1 NA TRBV11-3 CASSLGQWNTEAFF TGTGCCAGCAGCTTAGGGCAGTGGAACACTGAAGCTTTCTTT